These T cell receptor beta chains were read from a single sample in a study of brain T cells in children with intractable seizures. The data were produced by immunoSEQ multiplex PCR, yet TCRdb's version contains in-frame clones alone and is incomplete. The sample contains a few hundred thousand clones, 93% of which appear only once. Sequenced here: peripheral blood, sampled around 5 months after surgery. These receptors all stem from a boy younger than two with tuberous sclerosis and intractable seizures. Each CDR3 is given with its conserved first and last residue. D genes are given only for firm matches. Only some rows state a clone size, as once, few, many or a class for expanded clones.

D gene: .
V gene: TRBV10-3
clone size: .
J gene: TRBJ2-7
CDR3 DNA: TGTGCCATCAGTGAGCCCAGACAGGCCTTCTCCTACGAGCAGTACTTC
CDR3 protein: CAISEPRQAFSYEQYF

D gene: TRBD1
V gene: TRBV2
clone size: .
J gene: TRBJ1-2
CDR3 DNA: TGTGCCAGCGGGACAGGGCGGCCTAACTATGGCTACACCTTC
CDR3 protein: CASGTGRPNYGYTF

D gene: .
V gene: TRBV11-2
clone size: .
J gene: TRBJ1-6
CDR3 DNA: TGTGCCAGCAGCTTAGCGGGGGCGATGGGTTCACCCCTCCACTTT
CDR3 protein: CASSLAGAMGSPLHF

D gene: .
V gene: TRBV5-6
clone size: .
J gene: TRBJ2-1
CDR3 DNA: TGTGCCAGCAGCTTGAGGGTGCCCCGGGGGGCCAATGAGCAGTTCTTC
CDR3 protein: CASSLRVPRGANEQFF

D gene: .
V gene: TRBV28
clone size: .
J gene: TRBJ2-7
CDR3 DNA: TGTGCCAGCAGTTTGGCGGTGGGGTCTGGCTCCTACGAGCAGTACTTC
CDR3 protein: CASSLAVGSGSYEQYF

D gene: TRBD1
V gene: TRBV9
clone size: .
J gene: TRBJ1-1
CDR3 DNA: TGTGCCAGCAGCTCTTGGACAGGGAACACTGAAGCTTTCTTT
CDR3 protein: CASSSWTGNTEAFF

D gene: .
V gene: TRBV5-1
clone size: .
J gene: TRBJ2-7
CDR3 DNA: TGCGCCAGCAGCTTGGACCAGACAAGCTACGAGCAGTACTTC
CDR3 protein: CASSLDQTSYEQYF

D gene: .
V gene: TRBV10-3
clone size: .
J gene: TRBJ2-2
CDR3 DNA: TGTGCCATCAGTGAGGGGGCCGGGGAGCTGTTTTTT
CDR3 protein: CAISEGAGELFF

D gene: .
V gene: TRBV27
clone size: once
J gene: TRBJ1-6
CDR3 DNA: TGTGCCAGCAGGTGGGGGAACCCCTCCTATAATTCACCCCTCCACTTT
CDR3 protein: CASRWGNPSYNSPLHF

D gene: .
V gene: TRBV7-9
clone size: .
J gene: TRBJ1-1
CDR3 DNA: TGTGCCAGCAGCCCTAGGGAGTACACTGAAGCTTTCTTT
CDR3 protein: CASSPREYTEAFF

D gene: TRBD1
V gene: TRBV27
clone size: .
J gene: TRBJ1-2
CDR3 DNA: TGTGCCAGCAGATCCGGGACAGGGGGTGGCTATGGCTACACCTTC
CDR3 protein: CASRSGTGGGYGYTF

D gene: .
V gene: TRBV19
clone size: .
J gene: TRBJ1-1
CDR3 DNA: TGTGCCAGTAGTATAGTGCAGAGTAACACTGAAGCTTTCTTT
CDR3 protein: CASSIVQSNTEAFF

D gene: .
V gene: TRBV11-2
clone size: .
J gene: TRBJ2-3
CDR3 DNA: TGTGCCAGCAGCTTAGAAGGCGGGGTTACAGATACGCAGTATTTT
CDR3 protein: CASSLEGGVTDTQYF

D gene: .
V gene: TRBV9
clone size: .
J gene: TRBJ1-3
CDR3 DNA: TGTGCCAGCAGCGTATCGCCGGCGAAACCCCAGGGAAACACCATATATTTT
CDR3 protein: CASSVSPAKPQGNTIYF

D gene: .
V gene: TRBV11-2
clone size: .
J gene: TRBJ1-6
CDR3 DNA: TGTGCCAGCAGCTCGAGTACAGGGAGAAACTATAATTCACCCCTCCACTTT
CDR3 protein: CASSSSTGRNYNSPLHF

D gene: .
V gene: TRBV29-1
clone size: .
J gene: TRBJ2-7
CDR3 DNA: TGCAGCGCTGGGCAGGGAGAAAGCTCCTACGAGCAGTACTTC
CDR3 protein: CSAGQGESSYEQYF

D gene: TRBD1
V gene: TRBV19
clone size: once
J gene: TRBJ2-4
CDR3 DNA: TGTGCCAGTAGTCCGCTAAGGGGGCCGTCGGAGGTGGAGTACTTC
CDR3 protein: CASSPLRGPSEVEYF

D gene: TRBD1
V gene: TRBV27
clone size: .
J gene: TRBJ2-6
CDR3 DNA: TGTGCCAGCAGTCAAACCGGGACAGGGTTCTCTGGGGCCAACGTCCTGACTTTC
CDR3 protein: CASSQTGTGFSGANVLTF

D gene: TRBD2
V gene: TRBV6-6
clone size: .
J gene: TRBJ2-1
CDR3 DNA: TGTGCCAGCAGTTACCGGACTAGCGCGATCTACAATGAGCAGTTCTTC
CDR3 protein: CASSYRTSAIYNEQFF

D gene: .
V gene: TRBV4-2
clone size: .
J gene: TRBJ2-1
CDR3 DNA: TGTGCCAGCAGCCTAGGTTTAGGGACTTACAATGAGCAGTTCTTC
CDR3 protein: CASSLGLGTYNEQFF

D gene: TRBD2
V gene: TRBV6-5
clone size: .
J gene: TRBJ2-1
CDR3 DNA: TGTGCCAGCAGTTTTGCTAGCGGGAGGTATGAGCAGTTCTTC
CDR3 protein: CASSFASGRYEQFF

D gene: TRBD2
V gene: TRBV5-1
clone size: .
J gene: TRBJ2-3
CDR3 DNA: TGCGCCAGCAGCTTGGGACTAGCGGGGGGGCCGACAGATACGCAGTATTTT
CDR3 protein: CASSLGLAGGPTDTQYF

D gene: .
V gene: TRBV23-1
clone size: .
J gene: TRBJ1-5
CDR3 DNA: TGCGCCAGCAGCACCGTTTTTCGCCCCGGGACAAATCAGCCCCAGCATTTT
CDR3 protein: CASSTVFRPGTNQPQHF

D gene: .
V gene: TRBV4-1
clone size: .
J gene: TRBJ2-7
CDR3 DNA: TGCGCCAGCAGCCAAAATGGCAGGGAATCATCCTACGAGCAGTACTTC
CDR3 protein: CASSQNGRESSYEQYF

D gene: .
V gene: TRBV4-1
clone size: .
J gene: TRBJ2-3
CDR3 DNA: TGCGCCAGCAGCCAGGGTCAGGGTCCCCCAGATACGCAGTATTTT
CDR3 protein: CASSQGQGPPDTQYF

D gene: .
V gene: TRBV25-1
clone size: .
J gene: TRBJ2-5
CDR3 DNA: TGTGCCAGCATAGGAACGGCAGGGGGAGGAAAGACCCAGTACTTC
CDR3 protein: CASIGTAGGGKTQYF

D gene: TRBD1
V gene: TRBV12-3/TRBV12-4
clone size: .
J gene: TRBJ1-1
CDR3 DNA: TGTGCCAGCAGTTTTGCAGGGGGCGGTGAAGCTTTCTTT
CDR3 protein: CASSFAGGGEAFF

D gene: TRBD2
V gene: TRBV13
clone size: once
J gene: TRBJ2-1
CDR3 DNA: TGTGCCAGCAGCCCGAGATTCCTAGCGGTCTCCTACAATGAGCAGTTCTTC
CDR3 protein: CASSPRFLAVSYNEQFF